These 15 T cell receptor beta chains share one sample of origin, sequenced in a study of T cells after yellow fever vaccination. TCRdb re-called the 5' RACE reads with MiXCR, one entry per CDR3 protein. The sample records about 510,000 distinct CDR3 sequences, 21% being singletons. The specimen was PBMCs, collected roughly 20 days after the first yellow fever vaccination. The receptors originated from a man younger than 35 who received the YFV17D yellow fever vaccine.

The rearrangement uses TRBV5-1 and TRBJ2-3; a possible D gene is TRBD2 (5 bases). This CDR3 spans 16 amino acids. V lost 4 bases to trimming and J lost 1 base, with 16 bases between them. Looked up from germline, CDR1 is SGHRS and CDR2 is YFSETQ. The CDR3 DNA follows: TGCGCCAGCAGCGTTATGGGAGAATTGGGCACAGATACGCAGTATTTT. As protein: CASSVMGELGTDTQYF.

This rearrangement joins TRBV5-4 to TRBJ2-7, with TRBD1 matching over 8 bases. This CDR3 contains 15 residues. V trimming: 4 bases; J trimming: 2 bases; junction bases outside the gene matches: 8. Germline V gene data show CDR1 as SGHNT and CDR2 as YYREEE (reference sequence). For the CDR3, the DNA is TGTGCCAGCAGCGCCGGCCGGGACAGGACCTACGAGCAGTACTTC. Translating gives CASSAGRDRTYEQYF.

This chain uses TRBV27 with TRBJ1-5; TRBD1 matches 7 bases. The CDR3 is 15 amino acids. Germline V gives CDR1 MNHEY, CDR2 SMNVEV (reference sequence). J lost 0 bases, V lost 4 bases, and 3 bases had no gene match. The CDR3 region has the DNA TGTGCCAGCAGTTCAGGGGGGGCTAGCAATCAGCCCCAGCATTTT. Its translation: CASSSGGASNQPQHF.

This clonotype was counted a few times. The J gene is TRBJ1-2, the V gene TRBV29-1, with unresolved D. V was trimmed by 4 bases and J by 0 bases, leaving 9 bases between them. Germline V lookup: CDR1 SQVTM, CDR2 ANQGSEA. This CDR3 comprises 13 residues. The CDR3 nucleotides read TGCAGCGTTGGGGAGGGATCTAACTATGGCTACACCTTC. Translation: CSVGEGSNYGYTF.

This clonotype was observed a few times. CDR3: CASSPTSGGEQFF. The CDR3 nucleotides read TGCGCCAGCAGCCCCACTAGCGGAGGAGAGCAGTTCTTC. The chain has TRBV5-1 and TRBJ2-1, with TRBD2 identical over 8 bases. The CDR3 is 13 amino acids. Germline loops: CDR1 SGHRS, CDR2 YFSETQ. Unmatched junction bases numbered 7, after V lost 4 bases and J lost 10 bases.

The chain combines TRBV29-1 with TRBJ1-4; 11 bases fit TRBD1. The CDR3 totals 13 residues. The ends lost 4 bases at V and 5 bases at J; junction bases unmatched: 0. Germline V gene sequence: CDR1 SQVTM, CDR2 ANQGSEA. The CDR3: CSVGTGGNEKLFF. CDR3 nucleotide sequence: TGCAGCGTTGGGACAGGGGGCAATGAAAAACTGTTTTTT.

The V call is TRBV7-9, the J call TRBJ2-2, with 12 bases identical to TRBD2. Looked up from germline, CDR1 is SEHNR and CDR2 is FQNEAQ (reference sequence). This CDR3 comprises 16 residues. V shed 5 bases and J 6 bases; nucleotides not matched to a gene: 7. CDR3 DNA: TGTGCCAGCAGCCGAACGACTAGCGGGGGCTCCGGGGAGCTGTTTTTT. It specifies CASSRTTSGGSGELFF.

This rearrangement joins TRBV6-5 to TRBJ2-3; D is ambiguous. The CDR3 extends over 16 amino acids. Germline-derived CDR1 and CDR2 are MNHEY and SVGAGI. Trimming removed 0 bases at V and 2 bases at J, with 12 bases between. The CDR3: CASSYSMQVFTDTQYF. The CDR3 region has the DNA TGTGCCAGCAGTTACTCGATGCAAGTCTTCACAGATACGCAGTATTTT.

The chain links TRBV2 to TRBJ2-5; 10 bases fit TRBD2. The CDR3 totals 14 residues. With V trimmed by 7 bases and J by 8 bases, 10 bases remained unmatched. Per the germline V gene, CDR1 is SNHLY and CDR2 is FYNNEI. The CDR3 bases are TGTGCCAGCACCAAAGGACTAGCGGCTTTAACCCAGTACTTC. Protein: CASTKGLAALTQYF.

This clonotype has a count of ten or more. The junction departs from germline at one end; a sequencing error may be responsible. This chain uses TRBV5-1 with TRBJ1-1; D not certain. This CDR3 comprises 13 residues. The germline CDR1 and CDR2 sequences are SGHRS and YFSETQ. CDR3 nucleotide sequence: TGTGCCAGCAGCTCAAACCTAAACACTGAAGCTTTCTTT. Its protein product is CASSSNLNTEAFF.

This clonotype was picked up a small number of times. The chain combines TRBV27 with TRBJ2-1, with unresolved D. The CDR3 runs 12 residues. Germline V gene lookup returns CDR1 MNHEY and CDR2 SMNVEV (reference sequence). Trimming cost V 8 bases and J 8 bases, with 13 bases left between them. The CDR3 protein is CASGSGSYEQFF. CDR3 bases: TGTGCCAGCGGCTCCGGCAGCTATGAGCAGTTCTTC.

V usage is TRBV2 and J usage is TRBJ1-6, with a weak D call TRBD1 (6 bases). Per the germline V gene, CDR1 is SNHLY and CDR2 is FYNNEI. This CDR3 region has 14 residues. V was clipped by 6 bases and J by 7 bases, with 13 bases between them. The CDR3 coding sequence is TGTGCCAGCAGCGAACAGGGTTACAATTCACCCCTCCACTTT. Its protein is CASSEQGYNSPLHF.

The chain carries TRBV4-2 and TRBJ2-3, with TRBD2 matching 9 bases. Trimming removed 0 bases from V and 5 bases from J; junction bases left unmatched: 12. The germline V gene has CDR1 LGHNA and CDR2 YNFKEQ. The CDR3 consists of 18 residues. The CDR3 protein is CASSQELISGGGGDTQYF. The CDR3 DNA is TGTGCCAGCAGCCAAGAGTTGATTAGCGGGGGTGGTGGAGATACGCAGTATTTT.

For the CDR3, the DNA is TGTGCCAGCAGCTTCCTTCACGGGAACCAAGAGACCCAGTACTTC. Translated, it gives CASSFLHGNQETQYF. The rearrangement uses TRBV5-4 and TRBJ2-5, with D perhaps TRBD2 (5 bases). The V end was cut by 2 bases, the J end by 0 bases, with 11 bases between. The CDR3 spans 15 residues. Germline CDR1 and CDR2: SGHNT and YYREEE (reference sequence).

The rearrangement joins TRBV5-1 to TRBJ2-7, with 10 positions matching TRBD1. CDR3 length equals 13 residues. V trimming: 3 bases; J trimming: 6 bases; junction bases outside the gene matches: 3. CDR1 and CDR2 from the germline V gene are SGHRS and YFSETQ. The CDR3: CASSWGTGAEQYF. DNA of the CDR3: TGCGCCAGCAGCTGGGGGACAGGGGCCGAGCAGTACTTC.